These 32 T cell receptor beta chains originate from one sample sequenced in a study of monozygotic twins with inflammatory bowel disease. TCRdb re-called the 5' RACE reads; every CDR3 protein appears as one record, without DNA. The ten most abundant clones cover around 2.4% of a sample with 350,000 to 550,000 distinct CDR3 sequences. Material for sequencing was blood. These receptors were obtained from a human donor with ulcerative colitis or Crohn's disease, or a healthy co-twin of an affected twin (not recorded which).

V gene TRBV10-1 combines with J gene TRBJ1-4; TCRdb proposes TRBD1, but this gene call is untestable without DNA. Germline V CDR1 and CDR2: WNHNN, SYGVQD (reference sequence). The CDR3 contains 13 residues. The CDR3 is CASSTTGTLFGRF.

The genes are TRBV20-1 and TRBJ2-3; lacking DNA, the TRBD2 call made by TCRdb goes unchecked. In germline, CDR1 is DFQATT, CDR2 SNEGSKA (reference sequence). The CDR3 sequence is 16 residues long. CDR3: CSASKWASGSTDTQYF.

The rearrangement links TRBV7-9 to TRBJ2-2; as DNA is missing, the TRBD1 call by TCRdb cannot be tested. Germline values: CDR1 SEHNR, CDR2 FQNEAQ (reference sequence). The CDR3 loop spans 13 amino acids. This CDR3 is CASSGGVPGELFF.

The chain links TRBV7-2 to TRBJ2-7; no DNA is available, so the TRBD2 call from TCRdb remains unchecked. This CDR3 is built from 16 residues. The V gene's germline CDR1 is SGHTA and CDR2 FQGNSA. The CDR3 region is CASSLDWEAGSYEQYF.

The chain recombines TRBV10-3 with TRBJ2-1; TCRdb outputs TRBD1, but without DNA this stays unchecked. Germline loops: CDR1 ENHRY, CDR2 SYGVKD. This CDR3 is built from 13 residues. The CDR3 sequence: CAISDQGYNEQFF.

This chain uses TRBV7-2 with TRBJ1-2. The CDR3 has 17 residues. Germline lookup yields CDR1 SGHTA and CDR2 FQGNSA. The CDR3: CASSLGGIEEEIYGYTF. The full variable domain, in which reference TRBV7-2 and TRBJ1-2 provide the parts outside the CDR3, is GAGVSQSPSNKVTEKGKDVELRCDPISGHTALYWYRQSLGQGLEFLIYFQGNSAPDKSGLPSDRFSAERTGGSVSTLTIQRTQQEDSAVYLCASSLGGIEEEIYGYTFGSGTRLTVV.

The rearrangement joins TRBV7-9 to TRBJ2-5; the TRBD1 assignment by TCRdb is unverifiable without DNA. The CDR3 extends over 15 amino acids. The germline V gene encodes CDR1 SEHNR and CDR2 FQNEAQ (reference sequence). The CDR3 reads CASSFYRDRQETQYF.

This chain links TRBV7-2 with TRBJ2-1; TCRdb lists TRBD1, though no DNA is available to test this call. This CDR3 comprises 15 residues. Per germline, CDR1 SGHTA and CDR2 FQGNSA. CDR3: CASSEGPGNYNEQFF.

The rearrangement joins TRBV7-9 to TRBJ2-4; checking the TCRdb D call of TRBD2 is not possible without DNA. Germline CDR1 SEHNR, CDR2 FQNEAQ (reference sequence). There are 15 residues in the CDR3. CDR3 amino acids: CASSPIVPTDNIQYF.

The chain links TRBV2 to TRBJ2-6. Germline CDR1 SNHLY, CDR2 FYNNEI. The CDR3 covers 17 residues. Here the CDR3 reads CASSGPTQGSGANVLTF.

CDR3 region: CASSISGINTGELFF. V gene TRBV5-5 combines with J gene TRBJ2-2; TCRdb gives TRBD2 as the D gene, but with no DNA this cannot be confirmed. The length of the CDR3 is 15 residues. Germline V gene sequence: CDR1 SGHKS, CDR2 YYEKEE (reference sequence).

The chain carries TRBV12-3 or TRBV12-4 and TRBJ1-5; TCRdb proposes TRBD1, but this gene call is untestable without DNA. The CDR3 is 15 residues long. The CDR3 protein is CASQEAGAMGQPQHF.

The V call is TRBV4-1, the J call TRBJ2-1; the D call from TCRdb, TRBD1, cannot be confirmed without DNA. The CDR3 sequence is 12 residues long. Germline assignment: CDR1 MGHRA and CDR2 YSYEKL. This CDR3 is CASSQGGGEQFF.

The V gene is TRBV5-1, the J gene TRBJ1-6; TCRdb selects TRBD1, and the lack of DNA leaves this call unchecked. Germline lookup yields CDR1 SGHRS and CDR2 YFSETQ. The CDR3 loop spans 11 amino acids. CDR3 amino acids: CASSGDGTLHF.

The V call is TRBV19, the J call TRBJ1-5; TCRdb names TRBD1, which stays unverified in the absence of DNA. CDR3 length equals 16 residues. Germline V gives CDR1 LNHDA, CDR2 SQIVND (reference sequence). The CDR3 sequence: CASSPGQPTSNQPQHF.

V gene TRBV5-1 combines with J gene TRBJ2-5. The CDR3 is made up of 14 amino acids. Germline CDR1 SGHRS, CDR2 YFSETQ. The CDR3 reads CASSLASSQETQYF.

V is TRBV7-2 and J is TRBJ2-3; TCRdb reports TRBD2, a call that lacks DNA to check it against. Looked up from germline, CDR1 is SGHTA and CDR2 is FQGNSA. The CDR3 extends over 17 amino acids. The CDR3: CASSLFLAGGITDTQYF.

The chain recombines TRBV29-1 with TRBJ2-7. This CDR3 spans 12 amino acids. CDR1 and CDR2 (germline): SQVTM, ANQGSEA. CDR3 in amino acids: CSVGDSFYEQYF.

The rearrangement uses TRBV23-1 and TRBJ2-7. TRBV23-1 qualifies as an ORF whose function is uncertain. The CDR3 is made up of 16 amino acids. The CDR3 is CASSQSTFRTSYEQYF.

V usage is TRBV6-4 and J usage is TRBJ2-1; with no DNA, the TCRdb D assignment of TRBD1 cannot be verified. Germline loops: CDR1 MRHNA, CDR2 SNTAGT. The CDR3 runs 15 residues. The CDR3: CTSSQDRDGYNEQFF.

The chain links TRBV29-1 to TRBJ2-5; the D gene TCRdb calls, TRBD1, cannot be checked with no DNA. The germline V gene has CDR1 SQVTM and CDR2 ANQGSEA. The CDR3 is 14 residues long. The chain's CDR3 is CSVLPTGGFETQYF.

CDR3 region: CASSSNTGGSTGELFF. V gene TRBV7-3 combines with J gene TRBJ2-2; TCRdb names TRBD1, which stays unverified in the absence of DNA. CDR1 is SGHTA and CDR2 is FQGTGA in the germline V gene. CDR3 length equals 16 residues.

This rearrangement joins TRBV7-9 to TRBJ1-1. The CDR3 extends over 15 amino acids. The germline CDR1 and CDR2 sequences are SEHNR and FQNEAQ (reference sequence). The CDR3 sequence: CASSPSQLLNTEAFF.

The chain's CDR3 is CASSQRDREKQYF. The chain uses TRBV7-2 and TRBJ2-7; the TRBD1 assignment by TCRdb is unverifiable without DNA. The CDR3 has 13 residues. Looked up from germline, CDR1 is SGHTA and CDR2 is FQGNSA.

V gene TRBV29-1 combines with J gene TRBJ2-2. The CDR3 has 13 amino acids. Germline values: CDR1 SQVTM, CDR2 ANQGSEA. The CDR3 sequence: CSVDVGHTGELFF.

This sequence joins TRBV5-1 and TRBJ2-7. The germline V gene has CDR1 SGHRS and CDR2 YFSETQ. The CDR3 runs 13 residues. CDR3 protein: CASSEGITYEQYF.

The chain is built from TRBV6-5 and TRBJ2-1. Germline-derived CDR1 and CDR2 are MNHEY and SVGAGI. This CDR3 spans 14 amino acids. CDR3 protein: CASSYSTGYNEQFF.

CDR3: CASSTDSTAGANVLTF. V is TRBV27 and J is TRBJ2-6; TCRdb names TRBD1, which stays unverified in the absence of DNA. The CDR3 length is 16 residues. CDR1 MNHEY and CDR2 SMNVEV come from the germline V gene (reference sequence).

The chain employs TRBV7-2 and TRBJ2-1. This CDR3 is 15 amino acids long. The germline V gene has CDR1 SGHTA and CDR2 FQGNSA. The CDR3 loop reads CASSLDRSSYNEQFF. The whole variable domain, remainder taken from reference TRBV7-2 and TRBJ2-1, is GAGVSQSPSNKVTEKGKDVELRCDPISGHTALYWYRQSLGQGLEFLIYFQGNSAPDKSGLPSDRFSAERTGGSVSTLTIQRTQQEDSAVYLCASSLDRSSYNEQFFGPGTRLTVL.

The V gene is TRBV11-2, the J gene TRBJ2-1; TCRdb indicates TRBD2, and absent DNA this call remains unverified. Germline CDR1 reads SGHAT; CDR2 reads FQNNGV. CDR3 length: 16 residues. The CDR3 here is CASSPLSGRALAEQFF.

J is TRBJ2-2 and V is TRBV6-5; the D call from TCRdb, TRBD1, cannot be confirmed without DNA. CDR1 is MNHEY, CDR2 SVGAGI, per germline. The CDR3 is 13 residues long. The chain's CDR3 is CASTGANTGELFF.

The chain carries TRBV7-2 and TRBJ1-2; without DNA, the TCRdb call of TRBD1 cannot be checked. CDR1 and CDR2 from the germline V gene are SGHTA and FQGNSA. This CDR3 region has 14 residues. The CDR3 spells CASSQRTGEYGYTF. Combining the CDR3 with reference TRBV7-2 and TRBJ1-2 gives the whole variable domain GAGVSQSPSNKVTEKGKDVELRCDPISGHTALYWYRQSLGQGLEFLIYFQGNSAPDKSGLPSDRFSAERTGGSVSTLTIQRTQQEDSAVYLCASSQRTGEYGYTFGSGTRLTVV.